This T cell receptor (beta chain) was documented in a study of control samples from healthy donors and cancer patients. Some clones are missing from TCRdb's copy, which holds only in-frame ones; the method was immunoSEQ multiplex PCR. This table holds about 98,000 clones, 75% to 85% found once. V was shortened by 2 bases and J by 4 bases, with 15 bases between the two germline ends. The CDR3 is 16 amino acids. CDR1 and CDR2 (germline): SNHLY, FYNNEI. The chain recombines TRBV2 with TRBJ1-3, with D unclear. Source material: blood. This TCR came from a woman aged 25 to 39 in good health. CDR3 amino acids: CASSEPEGLRGNTIYF. DNA for the CDR3: TGTGCCAGCAGTGAACCGGAAGGCCTCCGGGGAAACACCATATATTTT.